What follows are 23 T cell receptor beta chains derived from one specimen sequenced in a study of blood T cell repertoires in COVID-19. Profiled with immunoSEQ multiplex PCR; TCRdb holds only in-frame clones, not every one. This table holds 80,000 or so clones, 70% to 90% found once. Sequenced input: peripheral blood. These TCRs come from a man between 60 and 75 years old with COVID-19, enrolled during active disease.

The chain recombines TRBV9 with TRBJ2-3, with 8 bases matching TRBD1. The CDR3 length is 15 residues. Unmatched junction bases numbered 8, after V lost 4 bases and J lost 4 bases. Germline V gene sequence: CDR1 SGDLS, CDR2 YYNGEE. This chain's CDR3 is CASSQGASIPDTQYF. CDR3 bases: TGTGCCAGCAGCCAGGGGGCTAGCATACCAGATACGCAGTATTTT.

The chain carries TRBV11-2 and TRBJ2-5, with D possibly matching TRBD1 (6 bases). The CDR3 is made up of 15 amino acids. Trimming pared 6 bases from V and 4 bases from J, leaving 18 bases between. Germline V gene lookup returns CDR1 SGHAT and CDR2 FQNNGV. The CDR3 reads CASSLNVQGRETQYF. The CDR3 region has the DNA TGTGCCAGCAGTTTAAACGTTCAGGGGCGAGAGACCCAGTACTTC. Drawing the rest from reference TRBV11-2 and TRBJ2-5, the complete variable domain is EAGVAQSPRYKIIEKRQSVAFWCNPISGHATLYWYQQILGQGPKLLIQFQNNGVVDDSQLPKDRFSAERLKGVDSTLKIQPAKLEDSAVYLCASSLNVQGRETQYFGPGTRLLVL.

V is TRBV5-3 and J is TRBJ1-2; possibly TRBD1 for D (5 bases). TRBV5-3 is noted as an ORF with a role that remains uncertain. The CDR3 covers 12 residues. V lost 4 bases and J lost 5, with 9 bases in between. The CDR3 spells CARSVAGYGYTF. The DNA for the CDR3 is TGTGCCAGAAGCGTAGCAGGGTATGGCTACACCTTC.

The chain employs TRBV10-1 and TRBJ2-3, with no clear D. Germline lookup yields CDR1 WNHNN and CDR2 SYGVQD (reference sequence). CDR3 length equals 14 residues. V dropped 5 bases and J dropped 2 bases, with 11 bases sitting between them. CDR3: CASSLTLPTDTQYF. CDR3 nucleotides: TGCGCCAGCAGTTTAACTCTCCCCACAGATACGCAGTATTTT.

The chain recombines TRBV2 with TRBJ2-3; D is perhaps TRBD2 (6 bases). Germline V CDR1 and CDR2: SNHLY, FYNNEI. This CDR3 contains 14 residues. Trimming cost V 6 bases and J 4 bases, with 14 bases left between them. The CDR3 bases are TGTGCCAGCAGGTGGGGGACTGCCTCAGATACGCAGTATTTT. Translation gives CASRWGTASDTQYF.

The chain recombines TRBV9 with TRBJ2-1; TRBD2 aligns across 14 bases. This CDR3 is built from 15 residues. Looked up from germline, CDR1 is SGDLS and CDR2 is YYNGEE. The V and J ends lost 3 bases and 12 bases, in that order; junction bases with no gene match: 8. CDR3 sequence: CASSATSGGGQGQFF. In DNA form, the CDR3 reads TGTGCCAGCAGCGCGACTAGCGGGGGGGGCCAGGGGCAGTTCTTC.

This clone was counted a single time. The CDR3 loop reads CASRYGTDEAFF. In DNA form, the CDR3 reads TGTGCCAGCAGGTACGGGACAGATGAAGCTTTCTTT. V and J are TRBV14 and TRBJ1-1; 7 bases fit TRBD1. CDR3 length: 12 residues. Per germline, CDR1 SGHDN and CDR2 FVKESK. V lost 6 bases and J lost 7; bases outside the gene matches: 5.

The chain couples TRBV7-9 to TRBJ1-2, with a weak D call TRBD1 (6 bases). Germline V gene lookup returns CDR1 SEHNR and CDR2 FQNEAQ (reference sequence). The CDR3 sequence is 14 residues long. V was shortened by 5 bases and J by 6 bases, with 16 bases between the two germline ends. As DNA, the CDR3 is TGTGCCAGCAGCCTGGGCGGGGGCCAGCATGGCTACACCTTC. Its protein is CASSLGGGQHGYTF.

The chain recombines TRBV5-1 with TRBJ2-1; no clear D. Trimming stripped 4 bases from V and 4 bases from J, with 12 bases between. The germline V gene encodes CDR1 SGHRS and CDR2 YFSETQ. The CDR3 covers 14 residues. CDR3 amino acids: CASSPAGPYNEQFF. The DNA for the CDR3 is TGCGCCAGCAGCCCGGCTGGGCCTTACAATGAGCAGTTCTTC.

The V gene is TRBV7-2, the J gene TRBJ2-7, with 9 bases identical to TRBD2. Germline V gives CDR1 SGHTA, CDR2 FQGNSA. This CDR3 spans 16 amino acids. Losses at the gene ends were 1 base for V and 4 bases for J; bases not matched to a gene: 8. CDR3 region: CASSLVVGGRGYEQYF. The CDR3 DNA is TGTGCCAGCAGCTTAGTTGTCGGCGGGAGGGGGTACGAGCAGTACTTC.

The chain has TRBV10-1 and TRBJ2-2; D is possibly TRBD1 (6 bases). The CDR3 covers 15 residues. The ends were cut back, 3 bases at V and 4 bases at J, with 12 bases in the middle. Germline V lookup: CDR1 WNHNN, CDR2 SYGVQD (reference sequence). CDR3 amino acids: CASSDFGQFTGELFF. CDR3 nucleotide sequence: TGCGCCAGCAGTGATTTCGGACAGTTCACCGGGGAGCTGTTTTTT.

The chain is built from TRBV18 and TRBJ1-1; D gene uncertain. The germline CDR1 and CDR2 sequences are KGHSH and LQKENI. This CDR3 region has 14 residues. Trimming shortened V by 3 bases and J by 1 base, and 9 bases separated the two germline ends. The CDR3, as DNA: TGTGCCAGCTCACCGAGGCAACAGAACACTGAAGCTTTCTTT. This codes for CASSPRQQNTEAFF.

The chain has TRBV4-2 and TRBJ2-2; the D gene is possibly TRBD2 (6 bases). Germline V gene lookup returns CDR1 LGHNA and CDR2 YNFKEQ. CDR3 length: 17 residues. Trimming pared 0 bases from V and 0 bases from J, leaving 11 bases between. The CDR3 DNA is TGTGCCAGCAGCCAAGAGCCCCCGGGGGCGAACACCGGGGAGCTGTTTTTT. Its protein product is CASSQEPPGANTGELFF.

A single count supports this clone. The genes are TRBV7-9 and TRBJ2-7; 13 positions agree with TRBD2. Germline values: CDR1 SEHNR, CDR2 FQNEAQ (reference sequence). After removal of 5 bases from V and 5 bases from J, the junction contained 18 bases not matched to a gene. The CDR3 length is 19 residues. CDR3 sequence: CASSAQGPLLAGGPDEQYF. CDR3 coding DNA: TGTGCCAGCAGCGCACAGGGGCCTTTACTAGCGGGGGGGCCCGACGAGCAGTACTTC. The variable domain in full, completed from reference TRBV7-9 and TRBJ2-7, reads DTGVSQNPRHKITKRGQNVTFRCDPISEHNRLYWYRQTLGQGPEFLTYFQNEAQLEKSRLLSDRFSAERPKGSFSTLEIQRTEQGDSAMYLCASSAQGPLLAGGPDEQYFGPGTRLTVT.

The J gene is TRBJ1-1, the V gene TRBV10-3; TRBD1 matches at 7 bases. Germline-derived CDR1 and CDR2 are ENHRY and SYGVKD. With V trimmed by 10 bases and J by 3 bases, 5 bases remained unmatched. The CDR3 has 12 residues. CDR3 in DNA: TGTGCCACCAAAGGACAGGACACTGAAGCTTTCTTT. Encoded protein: CATKGQDTEAFF.

CDR3 in amino acids: CAISESQVRRTRSGANVLTF. The CDR3 DNA follows: TGTGCCATCAGTGAGTCGCAGGTGAGACGGACTCGCTCTGGGGCCAACGTCCTGACTTTC. This sequence joins TRBV10-3 and TRBJ2-6; D possibly corresponds to TRBD2 (5 bases). Trimming cost V 0 bases and J 0 bases, with 18 bases left between them. The CDR3 has 20 amino acids. The germline gives CDR1 ENHRY, CDR2 SYGVKD.

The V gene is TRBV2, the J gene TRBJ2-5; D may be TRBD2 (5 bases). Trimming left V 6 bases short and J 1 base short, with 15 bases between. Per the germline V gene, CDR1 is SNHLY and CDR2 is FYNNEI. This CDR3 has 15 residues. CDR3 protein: CASRRRLAVQETQYF. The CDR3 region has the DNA TGTGCCAGCAGGAGGAGGTTAGCTGTCCAAGAGACCCAGTACTTC.

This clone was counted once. The CDR3 region has the DNA TGTGCCAGCAGAAGCCCGGCAGGGGCAAACACTGAAGCTTTCTTT. Translated: CASRSPAGANTEAFF. This chain links TRBV28 with TRBJ1-1; a possible D gene is TRBD1 (6 bases). CDR1 and CDR2 (germline): MDHEN, SYDVKM. The V gene lost 6 bases and the J gene lost 2 bases, with 16 bases spanning the gap. The CDR3 consists of 15 residues. Drawing the rest from reference TRBV28 and TRBJ1-1, the complete variable domain is DVKVTQSSRYLVKRTGEKVFLECVQDMDHENMFWYRQDPGLGLRLIYFSYDVKMKEKGDIPEGYSVSREKKERFSLILESASTNQTSMYLCASRSPAGANTEAFFGQGTRLTVV.

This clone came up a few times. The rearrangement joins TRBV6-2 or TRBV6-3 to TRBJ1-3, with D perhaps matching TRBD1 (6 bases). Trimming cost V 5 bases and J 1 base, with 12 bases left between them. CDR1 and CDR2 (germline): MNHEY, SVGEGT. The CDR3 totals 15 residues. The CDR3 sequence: CASSGHRVSGNTIYF. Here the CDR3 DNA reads TGTGCCAGCAGTGGTCACAGGGTATCTGGAAACACCATATATTTT.

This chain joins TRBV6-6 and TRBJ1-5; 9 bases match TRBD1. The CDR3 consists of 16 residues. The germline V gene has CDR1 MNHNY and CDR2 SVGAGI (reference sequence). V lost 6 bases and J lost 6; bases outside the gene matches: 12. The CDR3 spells CASSPRDRVESQPQHF. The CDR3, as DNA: TGTGCCAGCAGCCCCCGGGACAGGGTAGAGAGTCAGCCCCAGCATTTT.

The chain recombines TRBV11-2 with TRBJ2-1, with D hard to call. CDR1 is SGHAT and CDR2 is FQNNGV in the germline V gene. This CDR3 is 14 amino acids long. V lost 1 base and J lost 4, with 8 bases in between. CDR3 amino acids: CASSLGYEYNEQFF. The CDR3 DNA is TGTGCCAGCAGCTTAGGATATGAGTACAATGAGCAGTTCTTC. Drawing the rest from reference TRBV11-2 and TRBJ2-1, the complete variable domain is EAGVAQSPRYKIIEKRQSVAFWCNPISGHATLYWYQQILGQGPKLLIQFQNNGVVDDSQLPKDRFSAERLKGVDSTLKIQPAKLEDSAVYLCASSLGYEYNEQFFGPGTRLTVL.

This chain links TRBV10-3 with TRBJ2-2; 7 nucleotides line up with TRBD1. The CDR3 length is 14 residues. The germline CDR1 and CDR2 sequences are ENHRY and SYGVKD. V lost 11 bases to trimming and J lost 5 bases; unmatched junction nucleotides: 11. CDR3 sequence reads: CAVRDRAATGELFF. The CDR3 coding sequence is TGTGCCGTAAGAGACAGGGCGGCTACCGGGGAGCTGTTTTTT.

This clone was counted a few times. The CDR3 coding sequence is TGTGCCAGCAGTGAAGCTCTGGGACAGGGCCAGCCCCAGCATTTT. This codes for CASSEALGQGQPQHF. V gene TRBV2 combines with J gene TRBJ1-5; TRBD1 matches 9 bases. V was pared by 0 bases and J by 7 bases, with 4 bases of the junction left unmatched. CDR3 length: 15 residues. CDR1 is SNHLY and CDR2 is FYNNEI in the germline V gene.